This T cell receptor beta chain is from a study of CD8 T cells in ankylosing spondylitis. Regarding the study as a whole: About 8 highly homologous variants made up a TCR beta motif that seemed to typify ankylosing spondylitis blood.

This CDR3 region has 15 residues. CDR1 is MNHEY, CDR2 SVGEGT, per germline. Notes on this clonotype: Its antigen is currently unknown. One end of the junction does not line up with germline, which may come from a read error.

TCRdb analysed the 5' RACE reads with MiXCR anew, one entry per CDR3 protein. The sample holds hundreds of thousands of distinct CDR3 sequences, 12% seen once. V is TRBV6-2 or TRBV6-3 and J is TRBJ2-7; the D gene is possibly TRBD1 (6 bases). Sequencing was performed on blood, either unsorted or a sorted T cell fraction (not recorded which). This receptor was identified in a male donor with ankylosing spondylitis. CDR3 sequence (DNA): TGTGCCAGCAGGACTGGACAGTGGGCTACCTACAAGCAGTACTTC. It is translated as CASRTGQWATYKQYF.